The 21 T cell receptor beta chains reported below all come from one sample, sequenced in a study of T cell responses to AZD1222 COVID-19 vaccine. The data were produced by immunoSEQ multiplex PCR, yet TCRdb's version contains in-frame clones alone and is incomplete. This table holds 100,000 to 150,000 clones, around 87% found once. The sequencing used peripheral blood, collected on day 0 of AZD1222 vaccination. These receptors were collected from an adult in good health.

The chain recombines TRBV4-2 with TRBJ2-1, with 10 nucleotides matching TRBD1. Germline V CDR1 and CDR2: LGHNA, YNFKEQ. This CDR3 spans 17 amino acids. With V trimmed by 2 bases and J by 7 bases, 11 bases remained unmatched. The CDR3 region has the DNA TGTGCCAGCAGCCAACGCTCCGGGACAGGGGTCGTGAATGAGCAGTTCTTC. This codes for CASSQRSGTGVVNEQFF.

This rearrangement joins TRBV12-2 to TRBJ2-1; TRBD2, the table's D call, lacks a check against the DNA. TRBV12-2 is annotated as a pseudogene. The CDR3 totals 15 residues. The DNA for the CDR3 is TGTGCAAGTCGTCCCAGAGCGGGAGGAACGGAGAAGCAGTTCTTC. It encodes CASRPRAGGTEKQFF.

The gene calls are TRBV18 and TRBJ1-6, with TRBD1 matching over 7 bases. The CDR3 covers 16 residues. J lost 4 bases, V lost 4 bases, and 7 bases had no gene match. Germline V lookup: CDR1 KGHSH, CDR2 LQKENI. The CDR3 is CASSLGPDRYNSPLHF. In DNA, the CDR3 is TGTGCCAGCTCACTAGGACCGGACAGGTATAATTCACCCCTCCACTTT.

This clone was detected once. V gene TRBV7-2 combines with J gene TRBJ2-5, with D tentatively TRBD1 or TRBD2 (5 bases each). CDR1 and CDR2 from the germline V gene are SGHTA and FQGNSA. With 4 bases removed from V and 7 bases from J, the gap between germline ends came to 16 bases. The CDR3 runs to 14 residues. This chain's CDR3 is CASSSRAGTGTQYF. Here the CDR3 DNA reads TGTGCCAGCAGCTCCAGGGCCGGGACCGGGACCCAGTACTTC.

This clone was seen a few times. This chain uses TRBV30 with TRBJ1-2; TRBD1 is a possible D gene (5 bases). The CDR3 is made up of 15 amino acids. Trimming took off 2 bases at V and 4 bases at J, with 17 bases between the two ends. Per the germline V gene, CDR1 is GTSNPN and CDR2 is SVGIG (reference sequence). CDR3 in amino acids: CAWSLLAGPAYGYTF. For the CDR3, the DNA is TGTGCCTGGAGTCTACTGGCGGGACCGGCCTATGGCTACACCTTC.

The J gene is TRBJ1-5, the V gene TRBV6-5; D is perhaps TRBD1 (5 bases). V was clipped by 10 bases and J by 0 bases, with 16 bases between them. The CDR3 spans 15 residues. Per germline, CDR1 MNHEY and CDR2 SVGAGI. CDR3 nucleotides: TGTGCCACGAAGTCGGTAGGGGATAGCAATCAGCCCCAGCATTTT. This translates into CATKSVGDSNQPQHF.

The chain joins TRBV2 to TRBJ2-3; TRBD2 agrees at 7 bases. The CDR3 sequence is 13 residues long. V shed 8 bases and J 0 bases; nucleotides not matched to a gene: 2. Per germline, CDR1 SNHLY and CDR2 FYNNEI. The CDR3 sequence: CASGGDSTDTQYF. The CDR3, as DNA: TGTGCCAGCGGGGGGGATAGCACAGATACGCAGTATTTT.

The V call is TRBV9, the J call TRBJ2-7; 10 nucleotides agree with TRBD1. Germline V gene data show CDR1 as SGDLS and CDR2 as YYNGEE. The CDR3 is 15 residues long. With 4 bases clipped from V and 6 bases from J, the junction kept 10 bases outside the gene matches. The CDR3 nucleotides read TGTGCCAGCAGCTCAGAGGGGGACAGGGGTGTCGAGCAGTACTTC. It codes for CASSSEGDRGVEQYF.

The rearrangement uses TRBV14 and TRBJ2-1; D gene unclear. This CDR3 contains 12 residues. CDR1 and CDR2 (germline): SGHDN, FVKESK. The ends were cut back, 0 bases at V and 9 bases at J, with 6 bases in the middle. CDR3 bases: TGTGCCAGCAGCCAAGATTGGGGTGAGCAGTTCTTC. Residues: CASSQDWGEQFF.

This chain connects TRBV7-9 to TRBJ2-2; D is perhaps TRBD1 (5 bases). The germline CDR1 and CDR2 sequences are SEHNR and FQNEAQ (reference sequence). V was shortened by 3 bases and J by 7 bases, with 12 bases between the two germline ends. This CDR3 spans 14 amino acids. The CDR3 region is CASSLQGGGGELFF. CDR3 DNA: TGTGCCAGCAGCTTGCAGGGTGGCGGCGGGGAGCTGTTTTTT.

V is TRBV4-1 and J is TRBJ2-2; D is possibly TRBD1 (5 bases). The CDR3 is 15 amino acids. CDR1 MGHRA and CDR2 YSYEKL come from the germline V gene. Between the trimmed V and J ends, which lost 3 bases and 5 bases, there was a span of 13 bases. Here the CDR3 reads CASSHQGTWTGELFF. Written as DNA, the CDR3 is TGCGCCAGCAGCCACCAGGGAACGTGGACCGGGGAGCTGTTTTTT.

In its sample, this clone was seen once. The chain carries TRBV6-1 and TRBJ2-5; no definite D call. Germline V gene data show CDR1 as MNHNS and CDR2 as SASEGT. The CDR3 is 15 residues long. With 2 bases removed from V and 5 bases from J, the gap between germline ends came to 15 bases. CDR3 region: CASSEQVNRGETQYF. As DNA, the CDR3 is TGTGCCAGCAGTGAACAGGTTAATCGTGGGGAGACCCAGTACTTC.

J is TRBJ1-1 and V is TRBV5-6; TRBD1 agrees at 8 bases. The junction had 10 bases not matched to a gene; V was cut back by 4 bases and J by 5 bases. This CDR3 spans 15 amino acids. Germline V gene sequence: CDR1 SGHDT, CDR2 YYEEEE. The CDR3 spells CASSQRTGLGTEAFF. In DNA form, the CDR3 reads TGTGCCAGCAGCCAGAGGACAGGGTTGGGAACTGAAGCTTTCTTT.

The chain has TRBV7-9 and TRBJ1-2; TRBD1 matches at 9 bases. Germline trimming cut 4 bases from V and 12 bases from J; bases unmatched to any gene: 9. Germline CDR1 is SEHNR and CDR2 is FQNEAQ (reference sequence). This CDR3 contains 13 residues. The CDR3 region has the DNA TGTGCCAGCAGCTCCGACCCCGGGACAGGGAACACCTTC. It translates to CASSSDPGTGNTF. The variable domain in full, completed from reference TRBV7-9 and TRBJ1-2, reads DTGVSQNPRHKITKRGQNVTFRCDPISEHNRLYWYRQTLGQGPEFLTYFQNEAQLEKSRLLSDRFSAERPKGSFSTLEIQRTEQGDSAMYLCASSSDPGTGNTFGSGTRLTVV.

The chain recombines TRBV20-1 with TRBJ1-2, with D possibly matching TRBD1 (5 bases). Germline lookup yields CDR1 DFQATT and CDR2 SNEGSKA (reference sequence). The CDR3 spans 11 residues. The ends were cut back, 6 bases at V and 6 bases at J, with 11 bases in the middle. In DNA, the CDR3 is TGCAGTGCGCGGGGAGGGGATGGCTACACCTTC. Amino acids: CSARGGDGYTF.

This clone was picked up one time. The chain carries TRBV7-9 and TRBJ1-5; no reliable D call. Germline V gene data show CDR1 as SEHNR and CDR2 as FQNEAQ (reference sequence). The V end lost 5 bases, the J end lost 0 bases, and 11 bases lay between the germline ends. This CDR3 has 15 amino acids. CDR3 amino acids: CASSAGLHSNQPQHF. DNA of the CDR3: TGTGCCAGCAGCGCGGGTCTTCATAGCAATCAGCCCCAGCATTTT.

J is TRBJ1-4 and V is TRBV5-1, with 7 bases matching TRBD1. Germline trimming cut 2 bases from V and 6 bases from J; bases unmatched to any gene: 7. The CDR3 is made up of 15 amino acids. CDR1 and CDR2 from the germline V gene are SGHRS and YFSETQ. The CDR3 loop reads CASSLGGQEDEKLFF. The CDR3 DNA sequence: TGCGCCAGCAGCTTAGGAGGACAGGAGGATGAAAAACTGTTTTTT.

The V call is TRBV5-5, the J call TRBJ2-1, with D perhaps matching TRBD1 (5 bases). This CDR3 comprises 15 residues. CDR1 is SGHKS, CDR2 YYEKEE, per germline (reference sequence). The V end lost 6 bases, the J end lost 1 base, and 14 bases lay between the germline ends. The CDR3 loop reads CASNLQVGSYNEQFF. CDR3 DNA: TGTGCCAGCAACCTACAGGTCGGGTCCTACAATGAGCAGTTCTTC. The full variable domain, its missing parts supplied by reference TRBV5-5 and TRBJ2-1, is DAGVTQSPTHLIKTRGQQVTLRCSPISGHKSVSWYQQVLGQGPQFIFQYYEKEERGRGNFPDRFSARQFPNYSSELNVNALLLGDSALYLCASNLQVGSYNEQFFGPGTRLTVL.

V is TRBV5-6 and J is TRBJ1-4; possible D gene TRBD1, 5 bases. With 0 bases removed from V and 5 bases from J, the gap between germline ends came to 11 bases. The CDR3 extends over 15 amino acids. Germline V gives CDR1 SGHDT, CDR2 YYEEEE. The CDR3 is CASSLADGGNEKLFF. The CDR3 DNA sequence: TGTGCCAGCAGCTTGGCCGATGGGGGAAATGAAAAACTGTTTTTT.

The V call is TRBV6-1, the J call TRBJ2-1; the D gene is possibly TRBD1 (6 bases). V was cut by 2 bases and J by 2 bases, with 13 bases left in between. Looked up from germline, CDR1 is MNHNS and CDR2 is SASEGT. This CDR3 has 16 amino acids. CDR3 coding DNA: TGTGCCAGCAGTGAAAGGGACAAACTAACCTACAATGAGCAGTTCTTC. It encodes CASSERDKLTYNEQFF.

This sequence joins TRBV7-8 and TRBJ2-7; no definite D call. Germline CDR1 SGHVS, CDR2 FQNEAQ. This CDR3 spans 14 amino acids. V lost 0 bases and J lost 6, with 12 bases in between. In DNA, the CDR3 is TGTGCCAGCAGCTTAGCACTGGGTTTAGGCGAGCAGTACTTC. It codes for CASSLALGLGEQYF.